Described below is a single TCR beta chain sequence and its context. This entry comes from a study of control samples from healthy donors and cancer patients. Profiled with immunoSEQ multiplex PCR; TCRdb holds only in-frame clones, not every one. In the table there are approximately 89,000 clones, 87% of which are singletons. The V gene end was trimmed by 3 bases and the J gene end by 7 bases; junction bases not matched to a gene: 11. CDR3 length: 16 residues. Germline lookup yields CDR1 WSHSY and CDR2 SAAADI. This clonotype originated in a man aged 45 to 65 in good health. The sample was blood. The chain carries TRBV10-2 and TRBJ1-5; 8 bases match TRBD1. The CDR3 nucleotides read TGCGCCAGCAGTGATCGCACAGGGGGTCCTGGACAGCCCCAGCATTTT. Its translation is CASSDRTGGPGQPQHF.